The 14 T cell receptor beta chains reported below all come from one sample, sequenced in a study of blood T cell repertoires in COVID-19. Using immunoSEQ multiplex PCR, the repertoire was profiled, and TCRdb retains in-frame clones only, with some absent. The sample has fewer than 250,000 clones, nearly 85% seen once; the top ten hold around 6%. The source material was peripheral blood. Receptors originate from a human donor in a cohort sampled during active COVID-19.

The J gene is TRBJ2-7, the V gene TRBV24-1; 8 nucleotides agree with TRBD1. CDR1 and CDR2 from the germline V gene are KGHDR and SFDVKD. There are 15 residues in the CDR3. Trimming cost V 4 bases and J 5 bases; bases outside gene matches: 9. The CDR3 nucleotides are TGTGCCACCAGTGACATGGGGGCGGGACAGGACGAGCAGTACTTC. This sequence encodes CATSDMGAGQDEQYF.

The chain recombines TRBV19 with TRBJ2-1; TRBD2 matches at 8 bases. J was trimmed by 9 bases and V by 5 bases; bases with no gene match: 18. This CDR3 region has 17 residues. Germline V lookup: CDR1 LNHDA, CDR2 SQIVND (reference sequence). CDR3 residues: CASSAAGHQAGASEQFF. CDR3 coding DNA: TGTGCCAGTAGTGCTGCGGGACACCAAGCGGGAGCCAGTGAGCAGTTCTTC.

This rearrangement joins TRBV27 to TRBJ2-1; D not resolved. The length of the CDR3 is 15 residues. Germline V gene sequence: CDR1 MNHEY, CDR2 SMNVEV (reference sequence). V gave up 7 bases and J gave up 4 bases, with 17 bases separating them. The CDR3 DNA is TGTGCCAGCAACCTAGGTAGTGGCGAATACAATGAGCAGTTCTTC. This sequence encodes CASNLGSGEYNEQFF.

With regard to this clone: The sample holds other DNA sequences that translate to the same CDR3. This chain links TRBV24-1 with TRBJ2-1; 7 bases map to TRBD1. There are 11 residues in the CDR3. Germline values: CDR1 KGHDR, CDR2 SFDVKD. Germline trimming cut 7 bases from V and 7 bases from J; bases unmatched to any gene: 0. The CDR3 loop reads CATSRGNEQFF. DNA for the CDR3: TGTGCCACCAGCAGGGGGAATGAGCAGTTCTTC.

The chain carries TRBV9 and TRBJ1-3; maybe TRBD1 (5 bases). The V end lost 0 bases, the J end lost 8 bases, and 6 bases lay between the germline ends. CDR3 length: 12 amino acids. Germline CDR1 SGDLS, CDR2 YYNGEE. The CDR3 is CASSVEGDTIYF. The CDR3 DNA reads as TGTGCCAGCAGCGTAGAAGGGGACACCATATATTTT.

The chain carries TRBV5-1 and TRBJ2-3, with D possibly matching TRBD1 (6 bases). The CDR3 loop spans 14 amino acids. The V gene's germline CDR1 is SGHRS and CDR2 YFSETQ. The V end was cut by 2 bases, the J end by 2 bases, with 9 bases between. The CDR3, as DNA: TGCGCCAGCAGCTTACAGGGTAACACAGATACGCAGTATTTT. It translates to CASSLQGNTDTQYF.

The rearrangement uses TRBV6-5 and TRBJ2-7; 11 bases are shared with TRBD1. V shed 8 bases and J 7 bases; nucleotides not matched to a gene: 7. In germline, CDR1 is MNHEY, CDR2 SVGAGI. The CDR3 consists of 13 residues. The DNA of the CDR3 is TGTGCCAGCCGGGACAGGGGGAGTTGGGAGCAGTACTTC. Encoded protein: CASRDRGSWEQYF.

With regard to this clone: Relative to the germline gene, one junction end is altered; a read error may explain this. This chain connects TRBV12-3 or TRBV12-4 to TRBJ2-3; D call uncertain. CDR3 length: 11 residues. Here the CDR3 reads CASSFIDRQYF. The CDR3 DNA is TGTGCCAGCAGTTTTATTGATAGGCAGTATTTT.

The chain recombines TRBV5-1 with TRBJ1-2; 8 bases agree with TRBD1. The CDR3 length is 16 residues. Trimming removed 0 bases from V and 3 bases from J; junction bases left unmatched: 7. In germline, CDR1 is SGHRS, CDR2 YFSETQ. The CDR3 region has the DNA TGCGCCAGCAGCTTGGATAACAGGGGGTCGGACTATGGCTACACCTTC. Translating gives CASSLDNRGSDYGYTF.

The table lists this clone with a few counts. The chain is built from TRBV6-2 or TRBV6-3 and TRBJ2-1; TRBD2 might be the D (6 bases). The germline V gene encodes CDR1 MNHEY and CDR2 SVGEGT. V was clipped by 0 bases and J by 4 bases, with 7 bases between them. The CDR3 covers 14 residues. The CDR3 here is CASSYSGTYNEQFF. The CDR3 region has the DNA TGTGCCAGCAGTTACTCGGGGACTTACAATGAGCAGTTCTTC.

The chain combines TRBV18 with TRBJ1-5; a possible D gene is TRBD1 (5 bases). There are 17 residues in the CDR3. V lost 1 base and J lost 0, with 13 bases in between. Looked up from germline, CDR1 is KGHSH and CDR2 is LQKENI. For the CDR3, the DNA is TGTGCCAGCTCACCACTCAGACAGTCCTATAGCAATCAGCCCCAGCATTTT. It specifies CASSPLRQSYSNQPQHF. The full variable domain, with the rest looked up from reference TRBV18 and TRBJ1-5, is NAGVMQNPRHLVRRRGQEARLRCSPMKGHSHVYWYRQLPEEGLKFMVYLQKENIIDESGMPKERFSAEFPKEGPSILRIQQVVRGDSAAYFCASSPLRQSYSNQPQHFGDGTRLSIL.

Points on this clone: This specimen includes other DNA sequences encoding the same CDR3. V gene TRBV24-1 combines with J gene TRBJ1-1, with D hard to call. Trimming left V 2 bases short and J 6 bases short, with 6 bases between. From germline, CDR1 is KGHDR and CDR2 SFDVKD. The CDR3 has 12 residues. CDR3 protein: CATSDWGAEAFF. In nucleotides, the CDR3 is TGTGCCACCAGTGATTGGGGAGCTGAAGCTTTCTTT.

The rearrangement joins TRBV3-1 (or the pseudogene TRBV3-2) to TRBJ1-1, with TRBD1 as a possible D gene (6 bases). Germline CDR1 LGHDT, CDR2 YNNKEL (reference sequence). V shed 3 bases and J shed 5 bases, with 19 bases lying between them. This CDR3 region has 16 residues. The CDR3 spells CASSQKSGGRRTEAFF. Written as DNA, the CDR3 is TGTGCCAGCAGCCAGAAGTCGGGGGGGCGGAGGACTGAAGCTTTCTTT.

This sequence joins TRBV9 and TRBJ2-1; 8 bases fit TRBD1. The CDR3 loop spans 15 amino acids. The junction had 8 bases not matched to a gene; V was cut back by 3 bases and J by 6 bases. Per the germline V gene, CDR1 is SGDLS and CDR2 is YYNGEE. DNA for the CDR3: TGTGCCAGCAGCGCCAGGACAGGGAACCCCAATGAGCAGTTCTTC. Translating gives CASSARTGNPNEQFF.